The subject of this entry is one TCR beta chain. Its antigen is undetermined. Treatment defined: roughly 18 received Ad26.COV2.S at low or high dose, single or two shots; roughly 5 received placebo; per-sample allocation not given. Sampling took place 63 days after the first vaccine or placebo injection. This CDR3 spans 14 amino acids. V shed 6 bases, J shed 5 bases, and the junction held 8 bases outside the gene matches. CDR1 and CDR2 from the germline V gene are SQVTM and ANQGSEA. The data derive from a study of Ad26.COV2.S vaccination and SARS-CoV-2 variants. About the research overall: Intramuscular Ad26.COV2.S doses were given once or twice, 56 days apart. The study's findings and limits: Responses of T cells in total may have been underestimated by the TCR breadth and depth analyses.

The assay was immunoSEQ multiplex PCR, and TCRdb's table has in-frame clones only and misses some. Among around 400,000 clones listed, about 93% were seen once. The sequence was obtained from a person aged 18 to 59 who received the Ad26.COV2.S COVID-19 vaccine or a placebo. The genes are TRBV29-1 and TRBJ2-2, with TRBD1 identical over 8 bases. Sequencing was performed on peripheral blood, taken in a trial of Ad26.COV2.S vaccine versus placebo. The chain's CDR3 is CSVHETGETGELFF. CDR3 DNA: TGCAGCGTCCATGAGACAGGGGAAACCGGGGAGCTGTTTTTT.